The entry that follows covers one TCR beta chain sequence. Its antigen is currently unknown. Germline V gene data show CDR1 as SGHRS and CDR2 as YFSETQ. Losses at the gene ends were 6 bases for V and 2 bases for J; bases not matched to a gene: 14. This CDR3 is built from 16 residues. Sequencing in the ViraFEST assay came after antigen-specific CD4+ T cells had been expanded with viral peptide pools, which were used to stimulate PBMC. The culture ran for 9 to 11 days, and then CD4+ T cells were isolated. Vaccinated recipients, who were negative for nucleocapsid antibodies, had no history of SARS-CoV-2 infection. Sequenced by immunoSEQ multiplex PCR; TCRdb stores in-frame clones only, minus some. The sample comprises some 28,000 clones, 75% to 85% of which are singletons, and 25% to 35% rests with the top ten. This record belongs to a study of vaccination effects on CD4 cells after COVID-19. Study overall: Two-dose vaccination with either BNT162b2 or mRNA-1273 was given to the participants.

The source was CD4+ T cells from PBMCs cultured with SARS-CoV-2 spike peptides, collected before COVID-19 vaccination. This receptor was taken from a human donor who received a COVID-19 vaccine. This sequence joins TRBV5-1 and TRBJ2-7, with TRBD2 identical over 7 bases. The CDR3 DNA reads as TGCGCCAGCACCCTCCAGGCGGGAGAAGTTCCCTACGAGCAGTACTTC. It is translated as CASTLQAGEVPYEQYF. The entire variable domain, with the rest obtained from reference TRBV5-1 and TRBJ2-7, is as follows: KAGVTQTPRYLIKTRGQQVTLSCSPISGHRSVSWYQQTPGQGLQFLFEYFSETQRNKGNFPGRFSGRQFSNSRSEMNVSTLELGDSALYLCASTLQAGEVPYEQYFGPGTRLTVT.